The 12 T cell receptor beta chains given below trace back to one sample, sequenced in a study of shared clonotypes between healthy human individuals. TCRdb keeps only in-frame clones here, not all; method: immunoSEQ multiplex PCR. In the table there are roughly 600,000 clones, 98% of which are singletons. Naive CD8 populations comprised CD45RO-negative cells positively selected for CCR7, excluding terminally differentiated effector memory CD45RA+ cells. The sequencing sample was made of naive CD8+ T cells sorted from blood. Receptors originate from a man aged 25 to 40 in good health.

V usage is TRBV5-6 and J usage is TRBJ2-1, with TRBD2 matching over 7 bases. There are 16 residues in the CDR3. Germline V CDR1 and CDR2: SGHDT, YYEEEE. Trimming cost V 3 bases and J 5 bases; bases outside gene matches: 11. CDR3 residues: CASSSLAEMNDNEQFF. The CDR3 DNA is TGTGCCAGCAGCTCCCTAGCGGAGATGAATGACAATGAGCAGTTCTTC. The whole variable domain, filled in from reference TRBV5-6 and TRBJ2-1, reads DAGVTQSPTHLIKTRGQQVTLRCSPKSGHDTVSWYQQALGQGPQFIFQYYEEEERQRGNFPDRFSGHQFPNYSSELNVNALLLGDSALYLCASSSLAEMNDNEQFFGPGTRLTVL.

The rearrangement links TRBV7-9 to TRBJ2-4, with 7 nucleotides matching TRBD1. Germline V gene lookup returns CDR1 SEHNR and CDR2 FQNEAQ (reference sequence). Germline trimming cut 5 bases from V and 7 bases from J; bases unmatched to any gene: 8. The CDR3 length is 14 residues. This CDR3 reads CASSTGQPVNIQYF. The CDR3, as DNA: TGTGCCAGCAGCACGGGACAGCCGGTTAACATTCAGTACTTC.

This clone was seen just once. The chain combines TRBV19 with TRBJ2-7; TRBD1 matches 7 bases. The CDR3 loop spans 14 amino acids. Per germline, CDR1 LNHDA and CDR2 SQIVND (reference sequence). V shed 1 base and J 2 bases; nucleotides not matched to a gene: 2. CDR3 protein: CASSIGGTAYEQYF. The CDR3 DNA is TGTGCCAGTAGTATAGGGGGGACAGCCTACGAGCAGTACTTC.

The chain couples TRBV18 to TRBJ1-2, with unresolved D. The CDR3 sequence is 13 residues long. Germline values: CDR1 KGHSH, CDR2 LQKENI. The ends were cut back, 0 bases at V and 6 bases at J, with 8 bases in the middle. The CDR3 region is CASSPPSGDGYTF. The CDR3 DNA reads TGTGCCAGCTCACCACCGTCCGGAGATGGCTACACCTTC.

The chain employs TRBV30 and TRBJ2-7; 8 nucleotides agree with TRBD1. There are 13 residues in the CDR3. Germline loops: CDR1 GTSNPN, CDR2 SVGIG (reference sequence). V shed 2 bases, J shed 5 bases, and the junction held 5 bases outside the gene matches. The CDR3, as DNA: TGTGCCTGGAGTTTCGGACAGGGCGACGAGCAGTACTTC. Its protein is CAWSFGQGDEQYF.

This clone occurred once. The chain joins TRBV7-6 to TRBJ2-7; 8 bases match TRBD1. This CDR3 region has 17 residues. Looked up from germline, CDR1 is SGHVS and CDR2 is FNYEAQ. Trimming removed 0 bases from V and 3 bases from J; junction bases left unmatched: 10. Here the CDR3 reads CASSLAGGQGGIYEQYF. CDR3 nucleotide sequence: TGTGCCAGCAGCTTAGCGGGTGGACAGGGTGGAATCTACGAGCAGTACTTC.

J is TRBJ2-7 and V is TRBV5-1; TRBD2 agrees at 9 bases. The CDR3 totals 15 residues. Trimming cost V 4 bases and J 3 bases; bases outside gene matches: 8. Looked up from germline, CDR1 is SGHRS and CDR2 is YFSETQ. The CDR3 coding sequence is TGCGCCAGCAGCCCTAGCGGGATGGCGGACTACGAGCAGTACTTC. Its translation: CASSPSGMADYEQYF.

This clone is a singleton in its sample. An end of the junction does not agree with germline; a read error may underlie this. This chain links TRBV7-9 with TRBJ1-2; TRBD1 aligns across 12 bases. From germline, CDR1 is SEHNR and CDR2 FQNEAQ (reference sequence). The CDR3 length is 16 residues. The CDR3 region is CASSLPRDRGPPCQDF. CDR3 nucleotide sequence: TGTGCCAGCAGCTTACCTAGGGACAGGGGGCCCCCGTGTCAGGACTTC.

The table lists this clone with a count of one. The rearrangement links TRBV19 to TRBJ2-2; D is ambiguous. Germline CDR1 reads LNHDA; CDR2 reads SQIVND (reference sequence). The V and J ends lost 6 bases and 6 bases respectively, with 14 bases between them. CDR3 length equals 14 residues. The CDR3: CASSAAVAAGELFF. CDR3 DNA: TGTGCCAGTAGCGCCGCGGTGGCGGCCGGGGAGCTGTTTTTT.

The chain has TRBV9 and TRBJ2-7; D gene ambiguous. V lost 3 bases, J lost 5 bases, and 9 bases lay in between. CDR1 and CDR2 (germline): SGDLS, YYNGEE. CDR3 length: 12 amino acids. CDR3 amino acids: CASSGPENEQYF. CDR3 coding DNA: TGTGCCAGCAGCGGACCGGAGAACGAGCAGTACTTC.

Comments on this clone: Germline is not matched at one junction end, which may reflect a read error. The chain employs TRBV7-9 and TRBJ2-7; D could derive from TRBD1 or TRBD2 (6 bases each). This CDR3 contains 13 residues. Per the germline V gene, CDR1 is SEHNR and CDR2 is FQNEAQ (reference sequence). The DNA of the CDR3 is TGTGCCAGCAGCCCAGAGGGGGGTTACGACCAGTACTTC. Residues: CASSPEGGYDQYF.

CDR3: CASSAYQSASTDTQYF. CDR3 nucleotides: TGTGCCAGCAGTGCCTATCAGTCTGCTAGCACAGATACGCAGTATTTT. The genes are TRBV2 and TRBJ2-3; the D is unclear. There are 16 residues in the CDR3. CDR1 is SNHLY, CDR2 FYNNEI, per germline. V shed 4 bases and J shed 0 bases, with 14 bases lying between them.